This is a list of T cell receptor beta chains from one sample in a study of human versus mouse CDR3 diversity and MHC coevolution. The table came from immunoSEQ multiplex PCR; TCRdb's copy has only in-frame clones and leaves some out. Among about 77,000 clones listed, less than 95% were seen once. The specimen was naive CD4+ T cells from blood. Receptors were obtained from a person aged 30 to 69 in good health. Each CDR3 is given with its conserved first and last residue. D genes are given only for firm matches. Expanded clones are given a class, and other clones once, few, many or no size at all.

>.|TRBJ2-3|.|TRBV5-1
TGCGCCAGCACCCGGGACACAGATACGCAGTATTTT
CASTRDTDTQYF
>.|TRBJ2-3|.|TRBV5-1
TGCGCCAGTAACGGAGTGTCCGGCACAGATACGCAGTATTTT
CASNGVSGTDTQYF
>.|TRBJ2-1|.|TRBV30
TGTGCCTGGAGTGTAGTCTCAGGGTACAATGAGCAGTTCTTC
CAWSVVSGYNEQFF
>.|TRBJ2-1|TRBD2|TRBV19
TGTGCCAGTAGTATGGTTAGCGGGAATTTGAATGAGCAGTTCTTC
CASSMVSGNLNEQFF
>.|TRBJ2-7|.|TRBV9
TGTGCCAGCAGCGTAGAAGGCCGCTCGGGGTTCGAGCAGTACTTC
CASSVEGRSGFEQYF
>once|TRBJ2-4|TRBD1|TRBV27
TGTGCCAGCAGTTTACGATTTAAGGGACAGGGTCCAACTGCCAAAAACATTCAGTACTTC
CASSLRFKGQGPTAKNIQYF
>.|TRBJ1-2|.|TRBV6-5
TGTGCCAGCAGACCTACGGCGGGGGCTGACTATGGCTACACCTTC
CASRPTAGADYGYTF
>.|TRBJ2-7|.|TRBV6-5
TGTGCCAGCAGAACATCCGGGGCCTACGAGCAGTACTTC
CASRTSGAYEQYF
>once|TRBJ1-1|.|TRBV2
TGTGCCAGCAAAGGGGAGGGTGAAGCTTTCTTT
CASKGEGEAFF
>.|TRBJ2-1|TRBD2|TRBV5-4
TGTGCCAGCGAGAAGGGAGCTAGCGGGGTTCTGGGGGAGCAGTTCTTC
CASEKGASGVLGEQFF
>.|TRBJ2-7|.|TRBV27
TGTGCCAGCAGTTCCTCTTTCTCCGGACTCCACTTGGAGCAGTACTTC
CASSSSFSGLHLEQYF
>.|TRBJ1-5|TRBD1|TRBV29-1
TGCAGCGTTGGTGCAGGGGGCACGAAGCGGAGCAATCAGCCCCAGCATTTT
CSVGAGGTKRSNQPQHF
>.|TRBJ1-2|.|TRBV7-8
TGTGCCAGCAGCTTAGCAAGCGGGACATCTGGCTACACCTTC
CASSLASGTSGYTF
>once|TRBJ2-5|.|TRBV29-1
TGCAGCGGGTTAGGGGCTAACCAAGAGACCCAGTACTTC
CSGLGANQETQYF
>.|TRBJ1-6|.|TRBV28
TGTGCCAGCAGTGTACCCCCTAATCGGTTCTATAATTCACCCCTCCACTTT
CASSVPPNRFYNSPLHF
>.|TRBJ2-4|TRBD2|TRBV2
TGTGCCAGCAGGGGGGGGGCCAAAAACATTCAGTACTTC
CASRGGAKNIQYF
>.|TRBJ2-3|TRBD2|TRBV5-1
TGCGCCAGCAGCTTGGAGGGCGGGAGCGCAGATACGCAGTATTTT
CASSLEGGSADTQYF
>.|TRBJ1-5|TRBD1|TRBV30
TGTGCCTGGAGTAAAAACAGGGGAGAACAGCCCCAGCATTTT
CAWSKNRGEQPQHF
>.|TRBJ2-3|.|TRBV30
TGTGCCTGGAGTATGCGGGGGCGAAGCACAGATACGCAGTATTTT
CAWSMRGRSTDTQYF
>.|TRBJ1-6|TRBD1|TRBV19
TGTGCCAGTAAAGAGACAGGGGGCTCCTATAATTCACCCCTCCACTTT
CASKETGGSYNSPLHF
>.|TRBJ1-6|.|TRBV7-2
TGTGCCAGCAGCCGAAACGACAGGAATAATTCACCCCTCCACTTT
CASSRNDRNNSPLHF
>.|TRBJ2-3|.|TRBV5-1
TGCGCCAGCAGCTTCCGGACAAACACAGATACGCAGTATTTT
CASSFRTNTDTQYF
>.|TRBJ1-1|.|TRBV6-1
TGTGCCAGCAGTGAAGGGAGGGGCTCTGAAGCTTTCTTT
CASSEGRGSEAFF
>.|TRBJ2-3|.|TRBV7-9
TGTGCCAGCAGCACCTACAGTACGGGGGATACGCAGTATTTT
CASSTYSTGDTQYF
>once|TRBJ2-2|.|TRBV5-6
TGTGCCAGCAGCCAGACTAGATCAAACACCGGGGAGCTGTTTTTT
CASSQTRSNTGELFF
>.|TRBJ2-3|TRBD2|TRBV29-1
TGCAGCGTTAATATAGCGGGAGTTGGTTTT
CSVNIAGVGF
>once|TRBJ2-1|.|TRBV5-1
TGCGCCAGCAGCTTGGCCACAGGGTCCTACAATGAGCAGTTCTTC
CASSLATGSYNEQFF
>once|TRBJ1-2|TRBD1|TRBV6-1
TGTGCCAGCAGTTCCGGACAGGGGGCCGGCTATGGCTACACCTTC
CASSSGQGAGYGYTF
>.|TRBJ2-7|.|TRBV29-1
TGCAGCGTTGAGGGGGCAGGGGCGCATTCCTACGAGCAGTACTTC
CSVEGAGAHSYEQYF
>.|TRBJ2-2|TRBD2|TRBV5-4
TGTGCCAGCAGCCAGGGACTAGATGCGGGCGGGGAGCTGTTTTTT
CASSQGLDAGGELFF
>.|TRBJ2-1|TRBD2|TRBV19
TGTGCCAGTAGTATAACGGGACGGCGGGAGGGGTTAGGGGAGCAGTTCTTC
CASSITGRREGLGEQFF
>.|TRBJ2-7|TRBD2|TRBV15
TGTGCCACCGTAAAAAGGGGTAGCGGGGCTGAGTTCTACGAGCAGTACTTC
CATVKRGSGAEFYEQYF
>.|TRBJ2-7|TRBD2|TRBV29-1
TGCAGCGTTATCACTAGCGGGAGCTACGAGCAGTACTTC
CSVITSGSYEQYF
>.|TRBJ2-3|.|TRBV28
TGTGCCAGCAGCCTTGATGGGCGGGGAAGCACAGATACGCAGTATTTT
CASSLDGRGSTDTQYF
>.|TRBJ2-5|.|TRBV5-1
TGCGCCAGCAGCTCCCGGCCCGGGGGAGAGACCCAGTACTTC
CASSSRPGGETQYF
>.|TRBJ1-1|.|TRBV29-1
TGCAGCGTTACGACAGGGAACACTGAAGCTTTCTTT
CSVTTGNTEAFF
>.|TRBJ2-7|.|TRBV2
TGTGCCAGCAGGGGCACAGGGTTATACGAGCAGTACTTC
CASRGTGLYEQYF
>.|TRBJ2-5|.|TRBV7-9
TGTGCCAGCAGCTTAGCGGGCGGGACGGCGTATACCCAAGAGACCCAGTACTTC
CASSLAGGTAYTQETQYF
>.|TRBJ2-7|TRBD1|TRBV6-1
TGTGCCAGCAGGGACGCCGACAGGGGTTGGTACGAGCAGTACTTC
CASRDADRGWYEQYF
>.|TRBJ2-5|.|TRBV15
TGTGCCACCAGCAGAGATACTGAGACCCAGTACTTC
CATSRDTETQYF
>.|TRBJ2-3|TRBD2|TRBV7-9
TGTGCCAGCCGAACTAGCGACACAGATACGCAGTATTTT
CASRTSDTDTQYF
>.|TRBJ2-7|.|TRBV6-5
TGTGCCAGCAGTTCCCCAGGCGAGCAGTACTTC
CASSSPGEQYF
>.|TRBJ2-1|.|TRBV5-1
TGCGCCAGCATGTCGAGCGGAGGGCCCACTGATGAGCAGTTCTTC
CASMSSGGPTDEQFF
>.|TRBJ2-7|TRBD1|TRBV29-1
TGCAGCGTTGTTGGGACAGGGCCCTACGAGCAGTACTTC
CSVVGTGPYEQYF
>few|TRBJ1-3|.|TRBV2
TGTGCCAGCAGTGGAGGAGGGTCTGGAAACACCATATATTTT
CASSGGGSGNTIYF
>.|TRBJ1-2|TRBD1|TRBV11-2
TGTGCCAGCAGCTTAAACTGGGACAGGGCATATGGCTACACCTTC
CASSLNWDRAYGYTF
>.|TRBJ2-3|.|TRBV5-1
TGCGCCAGCAGCTTGGATCACGAGATAACAGATACGCAGTATTTT
CASSLDHEITDTQYF
>.|TRBJ1-5|.|TRBV5-6
TGTGCCAGCAGCTTGTCCCGGACAGCTGGGGGCAATCAGCCCCAGCATTTT
CASSLSRTAGGNQPQHF
>.|TRBJ2-1|.|TRBV11-2
TGTGCCAGCAGTTCGAGCTCCCCCTCCTACAATGAGCAGTTCTTC
CASSSSSPSYNEQFF
>.|TRBJ1-1|.|TRBV30
TGTGCCTGGAGTGTACAGGGCAAGGGCGAAGCTTTCTTT
CAWSVQGKGEAFF
>.|TRBJ1-5|TRBD1|TRBV27
TGTGCCAGCAGGCCTTCGACAGGGGGCAATCAGCCCCAGCATTTT
CASRPSTGGNQPQHF